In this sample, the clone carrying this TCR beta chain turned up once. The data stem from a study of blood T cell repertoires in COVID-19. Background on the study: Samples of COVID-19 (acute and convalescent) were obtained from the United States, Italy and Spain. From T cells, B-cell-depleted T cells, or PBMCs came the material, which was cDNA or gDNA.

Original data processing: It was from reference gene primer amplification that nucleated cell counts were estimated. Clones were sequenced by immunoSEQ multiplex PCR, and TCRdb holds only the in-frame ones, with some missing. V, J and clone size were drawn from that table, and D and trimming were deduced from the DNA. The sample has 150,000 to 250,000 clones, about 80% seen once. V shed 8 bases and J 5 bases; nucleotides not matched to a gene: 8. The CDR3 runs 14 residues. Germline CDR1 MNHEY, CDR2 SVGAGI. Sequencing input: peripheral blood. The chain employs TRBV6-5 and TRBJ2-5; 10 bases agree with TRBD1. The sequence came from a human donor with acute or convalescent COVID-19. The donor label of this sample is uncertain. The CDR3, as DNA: TGTGCCAGCGGCGACGACAGGGGGCTTGAGACCCAGTACTTC. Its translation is CASGDDRGLETQYF.